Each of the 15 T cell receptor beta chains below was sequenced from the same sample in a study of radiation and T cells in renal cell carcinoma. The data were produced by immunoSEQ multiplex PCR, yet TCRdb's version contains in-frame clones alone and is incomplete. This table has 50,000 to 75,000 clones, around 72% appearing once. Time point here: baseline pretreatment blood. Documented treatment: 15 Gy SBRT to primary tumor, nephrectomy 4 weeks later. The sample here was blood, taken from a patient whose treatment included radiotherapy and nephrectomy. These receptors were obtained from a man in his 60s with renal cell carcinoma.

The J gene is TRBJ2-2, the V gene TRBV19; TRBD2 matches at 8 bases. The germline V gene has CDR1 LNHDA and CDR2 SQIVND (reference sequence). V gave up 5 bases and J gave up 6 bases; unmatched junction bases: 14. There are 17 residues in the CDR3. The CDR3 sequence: CASSSSKRTSPPGELFF. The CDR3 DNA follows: TGTGCCAGTAGTTCTTCGAAGCGGACTAGCCCACCCGGGGAGCTGTTTTTT.

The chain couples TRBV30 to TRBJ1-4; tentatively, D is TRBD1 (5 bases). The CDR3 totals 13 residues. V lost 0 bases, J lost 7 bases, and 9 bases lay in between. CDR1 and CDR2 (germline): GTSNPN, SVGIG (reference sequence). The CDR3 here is CAWSVRGAEKLFF. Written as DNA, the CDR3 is TGTGCCTGGAGTGTACGAGGGGCTGAAAAACTGTTTTTT.

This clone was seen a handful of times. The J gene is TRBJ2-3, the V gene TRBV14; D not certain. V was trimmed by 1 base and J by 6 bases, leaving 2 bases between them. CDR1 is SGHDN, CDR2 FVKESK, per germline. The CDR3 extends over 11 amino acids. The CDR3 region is CASSQGDTQYF. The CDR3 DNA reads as TGTGCCAGCAGCCAAGGGGATACGCAGTATTTT.

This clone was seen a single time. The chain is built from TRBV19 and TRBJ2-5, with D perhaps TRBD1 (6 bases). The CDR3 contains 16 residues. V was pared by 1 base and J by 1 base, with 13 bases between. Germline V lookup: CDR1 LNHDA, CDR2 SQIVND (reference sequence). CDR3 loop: CASSIGGLGVQETQYF. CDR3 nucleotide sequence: TGTGCCAGTAGTATAGGGGGGCTGGGGGTCCAAGAGACCCAGTACTTC.

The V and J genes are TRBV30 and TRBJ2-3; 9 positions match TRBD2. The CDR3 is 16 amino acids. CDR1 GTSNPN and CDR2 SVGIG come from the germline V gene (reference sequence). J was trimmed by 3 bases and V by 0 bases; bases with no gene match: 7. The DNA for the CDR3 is TGTGCCTGGAGTGTAGGGTTAGCGGGAGCAACAGATACGCAGTATTTT. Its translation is CAWSVGLAGATDTQYF.

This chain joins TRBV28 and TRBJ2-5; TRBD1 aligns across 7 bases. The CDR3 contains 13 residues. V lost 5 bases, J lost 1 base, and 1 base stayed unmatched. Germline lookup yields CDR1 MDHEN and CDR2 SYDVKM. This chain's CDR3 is CASSQGVQETQYF. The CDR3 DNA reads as TGTGCCAGCAGTCAGGGGGTCCAAGAGACCCAGTACTTC. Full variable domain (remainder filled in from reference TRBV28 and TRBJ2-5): DVKVTQSSRYLVKRTGEKVFLECVQDMDHENMFWYRQDPGLGLRLIYFSYDVKMKEKGDIPEGYSVSREKKERFSLILESASTNQTSMYLCASSQGVQETQYFGPGTRLLVL.

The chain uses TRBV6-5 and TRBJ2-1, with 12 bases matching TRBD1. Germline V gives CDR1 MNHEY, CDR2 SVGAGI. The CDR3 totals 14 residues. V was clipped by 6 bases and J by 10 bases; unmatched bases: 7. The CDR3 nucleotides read TGTGCCAGCAGAAACCCCGGGACAGGGGGCGAGCAGTTCTTC. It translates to CASRNPGTGGEQFF.

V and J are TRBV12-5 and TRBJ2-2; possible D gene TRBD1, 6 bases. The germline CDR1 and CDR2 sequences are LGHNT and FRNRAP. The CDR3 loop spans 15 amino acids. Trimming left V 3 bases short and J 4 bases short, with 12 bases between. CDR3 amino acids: CASGLDPGVTGELFF. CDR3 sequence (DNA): TGTGCTAGTGGTTTAGATCCAGGGGTCACCGGGGAGCTGTTTTTT.

CDR3 DNA: TGTGCCAGCAGTGACGGGGTGAGCACTGAAGCTTTCTTT. This encodes CASSDGVSTEAFF. J is TRBJ1-1 and V is TRBV6-4; D call uncertain. Germline CDR1 reads MRHNA; CDR2 reads SNTAGT. V was cut by 2 bases and J by 4 bases, with 8 bases left in between. This CDR3 is 13 amino acids long.

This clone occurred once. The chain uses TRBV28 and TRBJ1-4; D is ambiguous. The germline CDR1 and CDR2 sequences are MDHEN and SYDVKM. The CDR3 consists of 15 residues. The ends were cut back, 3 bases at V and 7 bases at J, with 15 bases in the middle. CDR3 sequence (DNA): TGTGCCAGCAGTTTGAGTGGGGAGTCTCGTGAAAAACTGTTTTTT. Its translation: CASSLSGESREKLFF. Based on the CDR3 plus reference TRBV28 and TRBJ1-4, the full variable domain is DVKVTQSSRYLVKRTGEKVFLECVQDMDHENMFWYRQDPGLGLRLIYFSYDVKMKEKGDIPEGYSVSREKKERFSLILESASTNQTSMYLCASSLSGESREKLFFGSGTQLSVL.

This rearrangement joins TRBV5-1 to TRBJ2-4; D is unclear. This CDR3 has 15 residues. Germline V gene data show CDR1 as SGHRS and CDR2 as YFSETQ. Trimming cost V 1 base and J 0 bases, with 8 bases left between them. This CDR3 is CASSLSPIAKNIQYF. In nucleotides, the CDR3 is TGCGCCAGCAGCTTGAGCCCCATAGCCAAAAACATTCAGTACTTC.

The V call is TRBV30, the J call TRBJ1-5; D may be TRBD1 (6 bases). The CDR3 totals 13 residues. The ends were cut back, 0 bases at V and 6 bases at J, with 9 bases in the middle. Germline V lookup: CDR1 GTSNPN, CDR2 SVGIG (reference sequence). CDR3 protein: CAWSVQGIQPQHF. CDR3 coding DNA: TGTGCCTGGAGTGTACAGGGTATTCAGCCCCAGCATTTT.

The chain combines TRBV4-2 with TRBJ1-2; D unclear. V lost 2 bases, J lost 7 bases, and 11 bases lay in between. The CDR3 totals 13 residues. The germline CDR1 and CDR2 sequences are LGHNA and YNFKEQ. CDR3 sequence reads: CASSQKGESGYTF. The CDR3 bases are TGTGCCAGCAGCCAAAAAGGCGAGTCTGGCTACACCTTC.

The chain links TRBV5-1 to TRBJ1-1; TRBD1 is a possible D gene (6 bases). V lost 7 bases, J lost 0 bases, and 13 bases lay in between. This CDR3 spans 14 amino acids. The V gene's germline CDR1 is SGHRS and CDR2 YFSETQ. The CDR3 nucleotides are TGCGCCAGCCACGAACAGGGCTTGAACACTGAAGCTTTCTTT. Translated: CASHEQGLNTEAFF.

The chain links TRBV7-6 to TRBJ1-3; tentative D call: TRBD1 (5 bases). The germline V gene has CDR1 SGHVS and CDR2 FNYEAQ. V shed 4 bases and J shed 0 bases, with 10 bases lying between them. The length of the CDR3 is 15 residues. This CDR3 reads CASSSRGGSGNTIYF. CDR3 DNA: TGTGCCAGCAGCTCAAGGGGAGGCTCTGGAAACACCATATATTTT.